Reported below is one T cell receptor beta chain. Germline assignment: CDR1 LGHNA and CDR2 YSLEER. This CDR3 spans 18 amino acids. Trimming removed 0 bases from V and 5 bases from J; junction bases left unmatched: 7. Assay: immunoSEQ multiplex PCR; the TCRdb copy retains only in-frame clones and omits some. The data hold under 90,000 clones, with more than 85% observed a single time. The data were obtained in a study of CD4 T cells in relation to SARS-CoV-2 and coronaviruses. Background on the study: Crossreactive spike epitopes shared across donors were mapped to their HLA restriction.

Before the COVID-19 pandemic, during about 2010-2018, CD4+ T cells were taken from unexposed donors. The sequencing input was naive CD4+ T cells from PBMCs. Specified subset: naive CD4+ T cells isolated by negative enrichment. This clonotype was sampled from a human donor in good health. The chain uses TRBV4-3 and TRBJ1-6; TRBD1 agrees at 10 bases. The CDR3 sequence is CASSQDRDRGFNNSPLHF. The CDR3 DNA reads TGCGCCAGCAGCCAAGACCGGGACAGGGGATTCAATAATTCACCCCTCCACTTT.